These 10 T cell receptor beta chains were all obtained from the same sample, sequenced in a study of PD-L1 blockade in urothelial cancer. Produced via immunoSEQ multiplex PCR; TCRdb's table is partial and in-frame only. The table includes some 76,000 clones, roughly 89% detected once. This specimen consisted of PBMCs, obtained around atezolizumab (anti-PD-L1) treatment. All receptors come from a man in his 60s with urothelial cancer.

The chain employs TRBV5-6 and TRBJ1-4; 8 nucleotides match TRBD1. From germline, CDR1 is SGHDT and CDR2 YYEEEE. The CDR3 runs to 14 residues. V shed 2 bases, J shed 7 bases, and the junction held 4 bases outside the gene matches. CDR3 amino acids: CASSLAGQGEKLFF. CDR3 coding DNA: TGTGCCAGCAGCTTAGCCGGACAGGGTGAAAAACTGTTTTTT.

This rearrangement joins TRBV6-5 to TRBJ2-3, with unresolved D. Germline V gene sequence: CDR1 MNHEY, CDR2 SVGAGI. V lost 8 bases and J lost 10, with 22 bases in between. This CDR3 comprises 14 residues. The CDR3 is CASQLGPSPVAQYF. The CDR3 nucleotides read TGTGCCAGCCAATTGGGCCCCTCCCCGGTCGCGCAGTATTTT.

Ten or more counts support this clone. The V gene is TRBV2, the J gene TRBJ2-2; no definite D call. V was shortened by 7 bases and J by 0 bases, with 9 bases between the two germline ends. The CDR3 totals 14 residues. Germline assignment: CDR1 SNHLY and CDR2 FYNNEI. CDR3 protein: CASTEVPNTGELFF. DNA for the CDR3: TGTGCCAGCACAGAGGTGCCGAACACCGGGGAGCTGTTTTTT.

The gene calls are TRBV11-2 and TRBJ1-5; D uncertain. Trimming took off 1 base at V and 3 bases at J, with 10 bases between the two ends. CDR1 and CDR2 (germline): SGHAT, FQNNGV. The CDR3 spans 15 residues. The DNA of the CDR3 is TGTGCCAGCAGCTTAGCTGGGCAGTCCAATCAGCCCCAGCATTTT. Protein: CASSLAGQSNQPQHF.

This sequence joins TRBV6-1 and TRBJ1-3; D may be TRBD1 (6 bases). Germline V lookup: CDR1 MNHNS, CDR2 SASEGT. V lost 6 bases and J lost 1, with 10 bases in between. This CDR3 has 14 residues. The CDR3 coding sequence is TGTGCCAGCAGGAGGGGGAATTCTGGAAACACCATATATTTT. Translated: CASRRGNSGNTIYF.

The chain is built from TRBV6-1 and TRBJ1-3; the D is unclear. Germline V gives CDR1 MNHNS, CDR2 SASEGT. Trimming stripped 7 bases from V and 2 bases from J, with 12 bases between. The CDR3 totals 14 residues. CDR3 protein: CASTRRETGNTIYF. The CDR3 DNA follows: TGTGCCAGCACACGCCGGGAAACTGGAAACACCATATATTTT.

The chain links TRBV6-5 to TRBJ2-7, with TRBD1 matching 7 bases. V lost 2 bases and J lost 4; bases outside the gene matches: 5. Germline assignment: CDR1 MNHEY and CDR2 SVGAGI. The CDR3 covers 14 residues. The CDR3 coding sequence is TGTGCCAGCAGTTACGGCAGGGGGAGTTACGAGCAGTACTTC. This codes for CASSYGRGSYEQYF.

The CDR3 protein is CASSPRDYYSYNEQFF. The CDR3 nucleotides read TGTGCCAGCAGTCCTCGGGACTACTACTCCTACAATGAGCAGTTCTTC. The chain recombines TRBV6-6 with TRBJ2-1, with 7 bases matching TRBD2. Germline V gene sequence: CDR1 MNHNY, CDR2 SVGAGI (reference sequence). Trimming took 5 bases from V and 0 from J; bases not matched to a gene: 7. The CDR3 sequence is 16 residues long.

CDR3 nucleotide sequence: TGTGCCAGCAGCAAACTAGCGACTGCGAACACCGGGGAGCTGTTTTTT. This gives the protein CASSKLATANTGELFF. The rearrangement links TRBV7-2 to TRBJ2-2, with TRBD2 matching 7 bases. CDR1 is SGHTA and CDR2 is FQGNSA in the germline V gene. The CDR3 runs to 16 residues. V was clipped by 5 bases and J by 0 bases; unmatched bases: 6.

The V gene is TRBV13, the J gene TRBJ2-7; 7 nucleotides agree with TRBD2. The CDR3 is 15 amino acids. The V gene's germline CDR1 is PRHDT and CDR2 FYEKMQ (reference sequence). V trimming: 3 bases; J trimming: 2 bases; junction bases outside the gene matches: 7. CDR3 sequence: CASSFRGGLPYEQYF. In DNA, the CDR3 is TGTGCCAGCAGCTTTCGTGGGGGACTACCCTACGAGCAGTACTTC.